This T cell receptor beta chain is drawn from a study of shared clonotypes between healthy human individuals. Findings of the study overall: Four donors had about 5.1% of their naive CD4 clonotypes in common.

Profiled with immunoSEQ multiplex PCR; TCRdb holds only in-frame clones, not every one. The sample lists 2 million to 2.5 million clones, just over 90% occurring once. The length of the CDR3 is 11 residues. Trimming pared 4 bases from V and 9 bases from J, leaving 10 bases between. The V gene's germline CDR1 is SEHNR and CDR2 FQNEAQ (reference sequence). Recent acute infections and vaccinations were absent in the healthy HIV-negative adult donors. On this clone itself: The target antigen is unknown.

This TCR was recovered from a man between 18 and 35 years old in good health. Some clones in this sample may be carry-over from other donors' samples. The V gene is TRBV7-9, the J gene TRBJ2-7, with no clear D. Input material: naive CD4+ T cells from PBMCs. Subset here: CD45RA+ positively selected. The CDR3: CASSYGLGQYF. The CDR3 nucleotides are TGTGCCAGCAGCTACGGTCTAGGGCAGTACTTC.